This TCR beta chain appears in the sequencing data of a study of shared clonotypes between healthy human individuals. Study-level results: As a rule, naive subsets had a larger estimated richness than memory subsets.

Germline CDR1 is SGDLS and CDR2 is YYNGEE. Trimming took 10 bases from V and 4 from J, leaving 17 bases between them. This CDR3 comprises 13 residues. As to this clone: Its target is unknown.

Using immunoSEQ multiplex PCR, the repertoire was profiled, and TCRdb retains in-frame clones only, with some absent. Among about 2 million clones listed, about 95% were seen once. In the naive CD8 group, cells lacked CD45RO and were positively selected for CCR7, so terminally differentiated effector memory CD45RA+ cells were left out. Sequencing was performed on naive CD8+ T cells sorted from blood. The chain employs TRBV9 and TRBJ1-2, with a tentative D call TRBD1 (6 bases). This clonotype was sampled from a man younger than 30 in good health. The CDR3 reads CASNRAGGYGYTF. The CDR3 region has the DNA TGTGCCTCCAACAGGGCGGGAGGCTATGGCTACACCTTC.